Only a few counts were recorded for the clone carrying this T cell receptor (beta chain). V was pared by 5 bases and J by 4 bases, with 11 bases between. This CDR3 is 13 amino acids long. Germline V lookup: CDR1 MNHEY, CDR2 SVGEGT. The sample belongs to a study of blood T cells in healthy people across ages. The use of a sample-barcoded 5' primer and a J-beta primer mix characterized a second PCR of about 6 to 11 cycles. MiXCR, run by TCRdb on the 5' RACE reads, gives a single entry per CDR3 protein. The sample holds about 630,000 distinct CDR3 sequences, about 21% seen once. Sequenced sample: blood. This sequence was found in a man between 65 and 80 years old in good health. V and J are TRBV6-2 or TRBV6-3 and TRBJ1-1; a possible D gene is TRBD1 (6 bases). Here the CDR3 reads CASSNGQSTEAFF. CDR3 DNA: TGTGCCAGCAGTAACGGACAGAGCACTGAAGCTTTCTTT.